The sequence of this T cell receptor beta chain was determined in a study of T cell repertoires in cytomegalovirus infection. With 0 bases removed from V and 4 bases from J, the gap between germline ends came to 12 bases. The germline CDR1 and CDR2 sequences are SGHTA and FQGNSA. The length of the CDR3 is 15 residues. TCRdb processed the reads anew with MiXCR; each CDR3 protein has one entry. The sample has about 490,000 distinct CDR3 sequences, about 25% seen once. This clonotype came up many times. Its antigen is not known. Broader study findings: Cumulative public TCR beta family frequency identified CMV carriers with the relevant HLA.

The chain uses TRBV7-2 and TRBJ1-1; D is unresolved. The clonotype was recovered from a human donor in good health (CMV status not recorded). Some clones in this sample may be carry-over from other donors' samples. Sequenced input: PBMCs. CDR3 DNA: TGTGCCAGCAGCTTAGCGCACCGCCGGGCCACTGAAGCTTTCTTT. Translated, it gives CASSLAHRRATEAFF.